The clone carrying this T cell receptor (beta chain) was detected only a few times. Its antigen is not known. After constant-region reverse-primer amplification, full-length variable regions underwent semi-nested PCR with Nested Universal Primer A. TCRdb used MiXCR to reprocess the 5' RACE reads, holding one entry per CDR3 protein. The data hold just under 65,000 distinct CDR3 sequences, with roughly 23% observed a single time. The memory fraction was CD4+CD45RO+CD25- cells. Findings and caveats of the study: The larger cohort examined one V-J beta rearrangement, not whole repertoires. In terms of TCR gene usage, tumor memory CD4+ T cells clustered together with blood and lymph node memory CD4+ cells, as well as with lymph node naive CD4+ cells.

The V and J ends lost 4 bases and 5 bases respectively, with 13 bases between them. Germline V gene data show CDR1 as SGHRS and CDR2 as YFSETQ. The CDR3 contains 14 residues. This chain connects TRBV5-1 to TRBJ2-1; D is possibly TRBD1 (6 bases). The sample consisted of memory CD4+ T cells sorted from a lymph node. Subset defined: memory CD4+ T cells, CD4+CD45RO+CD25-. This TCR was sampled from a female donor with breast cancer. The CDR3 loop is CASSLTDRDNEQFF. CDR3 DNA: TGCGCCAGCAGCCTAACGGACAGAGACAATGAGCAGTTCTTC.